The present TCR beta chain was sequenced within a study of regulatory T cells in long-lasting Graves disease. General study findings and limits: Fewer public clonotypes were shared by new patients (approximately 1,000) than by persistent patients (around 2,800).

The time point denotes: newly diagnosed GD, antithyroid drugs for less than 3 months. PBMC RNA was the source of the TCR library. Peripheral blood, about 10 milliliters per patient, was collected in EDTA tubes. Arm-PCR of CDR3 regions and iRepertoire HTBI primers were the basis on which TCR beta libraries were built. MiXCR was run by TCRdb on the multiplex PCR reads, yielding one entry per CDR3 protein. Of about 530,000 distinct CDR3 sequences listed, 16% are singletons. The CDR3 has 14 amino acids. V shed 8 bases and J 8 bases; nucleotides not matched to a gene: 7. Germline V gene sequence: CDR1 MDHEN, CDR2 SYDVKM. This clonotype was counted ten times or more. Its antigen is still unknown. Another study also made use of these data, one on T cells in Graves' hyperthyroidism and ophthalmopathy. This second study notes: The model forecast ophthalmopathy, anticipating it by a median about 6.5 months before onset.

The sequencing used peripheral blood mononuclear cells (PBMCs), collected at new diagnosis, from a patient treated with antithyroid drugs. The gene calls are TRBV28 and TRBJ2-1, with TRBD2 matching over 12 bases. This TCR was recovered from a middle-aged woman with Graves disease. Here the CDR3 reads CASQLAGGTDEQFF. CDR3 nucleotide sequence: TGTGCCAGCCAACTAGCGGGGGGTACAGATGAGCAGTTCTTC.